Shown below are 2 T cell receptor beta chains from a single sample sequenced in a study of OX40 agonist ivuxolimab in advanced cancers. TCRdb's table, derived via immunoSEQ multiplex PCR, lists solely in-frame clones and lacks some. Seen here are about 62,000 clones, approximately 85% observed once, and the top ten hold roughly 0.99%. This specimen was CD4+ or CD8+ T cells sorted from blood, taken in a trial of the OX40 agonist ivuxolimab. These TCRs come from an adult with an advanced solid tumor such as melanoma, head and neck, liver or kidney cancer.

This chain joins TRBV12-5 and TRBJ2-1; 7 bases are a match to TRBD1. Germline CDR1 and CDR2: LGHNT and FRNRAP. V trimming: 6 bases; J trimming: 1 base; junction bases outside the gene matches: 12. The CDR3 is 17 residues long. The CDR3 DNA sequence: TGTGCTAGTGGCCGAGGGACAGCCACCTTTTCCTACAATGAGCAGTTCTTC. It specifies CASGRGTATFSYNEQFF.

The J gene is TRBJ1-1, the V gene TRBV19; possible D gene TRBD1, 6 bases. Trimming left V 1 base short and J 4 bases short, with 16 bases between. The CDR3 length is 16 residues. CDR1 is LNHDA, CDR2 SQIVND, per germline (reference sequence). CDR3 DNA sequence: TGTGCCAGTAGTATAGTTCCAGGGGCGGACCTCACTGAAGCTTTCTTT. It translates to CASSIVPGADLTEAFF. Drawing the rest from reference TRBV19 and TRBJ1-1, the complete variable domain is DGGITQSPKYLFRKEGQNVTLSCEQNLNHDAMYWYRQDPGQGLRLIYYSQIVNDFQKGDIAEGYSVSREKKESFPLTVTSAQKNPTAFYLCASSIVPGADLTEAFFGQGTRLTVV.